There are a few counts of the clone carrying this TCR beta chain. This specimen belongs to a study of cytomegalovirus exposure and HLA in healthy donors. Primers for the PCR totalled 60 Vbeta and 13 Jbeta. TCRdb's table, derived via immunoSEQ multiplex PCR, lists solely in-frame clones and lacks some. The sample lists tens of thousands of clones, roughly 63% occurring once. The source is a man over 45 in good health and CMV-seronegative. Sequencing was carried out using PBMCs.

CDR3: CASSLGVAGYNEQFF. As DNA, the CDR3 is TGTGCCAGCAGCTTAGGGGTAGCGGGTTACAATGAGCAGTTCTTC. This chain uses TRBV7-2 with TRBJ2-1, with 7 bases lining up with TRBD2. After removal of 1 base from V and 4 bases from J, the junction contained 4 bases not matched to a gene. CDR1 is SGHTA, CDR2 FQGNSA, per germline. CDR3 length equals 15 residues.